What follows describes a single T cell receptor beta chain. Repertoires were generated with immunoSEQ multiplex PCR, while TCRdb's copy carries only in-frame clones and drops some. The sample lists 160,000 or so clones, 70% to 90% occurring once. This sample was taken from a study of cytomegalovirus exposure and HLA in healthy donors. CDR1 and CDR2 from the germline V gene are SGHAT and FQNNGV. CDR3 length equals 17 residues. J lost 3 bases, V lost 0 bases, and 10 bases had no gene match. Sequencing was performed on PBMCs. The TCR was taken from a man younger than 40 in good health and CMV-seropositive. The gene calls are TRBV11-2 and TRBJ2-5; TRBD1 agrees at 7 bases. The CDR3 coding sequence is TGTGCCAGCAGCTTAGATTATCCTGGGACAGAAGAAGAGACCCAGTACTTC. This encodes CASSLDYPGTEEETQYF.